Each of the 15 T cell receptor beta chains below was sequenced from the same sample in a study of blood T cells in healthy people across ages. Alongside a J-beta primer mix, a sample-barcoded 5' primer served in a second PCR lasting about 7 to 12 cycles. MiXCR was run by TCRdb on the 5' RACE reads, yielding one entry per CDR3 protein. The sample has around 900,000 distinct CDR3 sequences; 29% are singletons. Sequencing used blood. The receptors here all came from a woman aged 80 or over in good health.

This clonotype has at least ten counts. This chain links TRBV2 with TRBJ1-2, with a tentative D call TRBD1 (5 bases). V shed 4 bases and J shed 8 bases, with 17 bases lying between them. Germline V gives CDR1 SNHLY, CDR2 FYNNEI. The CDR3 consists of 14 residues. In DNA, the CDR3 is TGTGCCAGCAGTGGCGGACACTCACTGCGGGGCTACACCTTC. Its protein product is CASSGGHSLRGYTF.

This clonotype was detected ten times or more. This chain joins TRBV6-6 and TRBJ2-7, with D maybe TRBD1 (6 bases). Per the germline V gene, CDR1 is MNHNY and CDR2 is SVGAGI (reference sequence). The CDR3 consists of 16 residues. Trimming pared 2 bases from V and 2 bases from J, leaving 16 bases between. The CDR3 nucleotides read TGTGCCAGCAGTTACACGTCGCTAGGGGGAGCCTACGAGCAGTACTTC. This codes for CASSYTSLGGAYEQYF.

This clonotype showed up just a few times. V usage is TRBV20-1 and J usage is TRBJ1-5; D is ambiguous. The CDR3 totals 13 residues. The V and J ends lost 5 bases and 4 bases respectively, with 12 bases between them. Germline CDR1 DFQATT, CDR2 SNEGSKA (reference sequence). CDR3 protein: CSAGVGENQPQHF. The CDR3 bases are TGCAGTGCTGGGGTGGGCGAAAATCAGCCCCAGCATTTT.

Concerning this clonotype itself: Compared with germline, one end of the junction differs, possibly owing to a read error. The chain carries TRBV5-1 and TRBJ2-3; 7 nucleotides match TRBD1. Germline assignment: CDR1 SGHRS and CDR2 YFSETQ. The CDR3 spans 18 residues. The DNA for the CDR3 is TGCGCCAGCAGCCTCCCGACCCCCTCGACAGGGAGCACAGATACGCGGTATTTT. Protein: CASSLPTPSTGSTDTRYF.

This clonotype was seen repeatedly, ten times or more. This chain connects TRBV29-1 to TRBJ2-1; D tentatively fits TRBD1 or TRBD2 (6 bases each). Germline CDR1 and CDR2: SQVTM and ANQGSEA. There are 15 residues in the CDR3. V lost 5 bases, J lost 0 bases, and 14 bases lay in between. CDR3 sequence (DNA): TGCAGCGTTCGGCCGGGGGCGAGCTCCTACAATGAGCAGTTCTTC. It yields the protein CSVRPGASSYNEQFF.

This clonotype was seen more than once but under ten times. The gene calls are TRBV7-2 and TRBJ1-2; 9 bases are a match to TRBD1. The CDR3 contains 15 residues. The germline V gene encodes CDR1 SGHTA and CDR2 FQGNSA. The V gene end was trimmed by 4 bases and the J gene end by 7 bases; junction bases not matched to a gene: 10. The CDR3 here is CASSSTGGQDGGYTF. The CDR3 nucleotides read TGTGCCAGCAGCTCGACAGGGGGTCAGGATGGTGGCTACACCTTC.

This clonotype was found many times. The chain is built from TRBV20-1 and TRBJ2-1; 11 bases agree with TRBD2. Germline V gene lookup returns CDR1 DFQATT and CDR2 SNEGSKA (reference sequence). The V gene end was trimmed by 5 bases and the J gene end by 4 bases; junction bases not matched to a gene: 13. The CDR3 loop spans 17 amino acids. In nucleotides, the CDR3 is TGCAGTGCTCCCAGGCTAGCGGGGGGCCCCCGTTACAATGAGCAGTTCTTC. Protein sequence: CSAPRLAGGPRYNEQFF.

The chain couples TRBV20-1 to TRBJ2-7; a weak D match, TRBD2 (5 bases). From germline, CDR1 is DFQATT and CDR2 SNEGSKA (reference sequence). Trimming took 3 bases from V and 1 from J, leaving 7 bases between them. CDR3 length: 12 amino acids. The CDR3 here is CSASGDSYEQYF. In DNA, the CDR3 is TGCAGTGCTAGCGGGGATTCCTACGAGCAGTACTTC.

This clonotype was found a few times. The V call is TRBV7-2, the J call TRBJ1-2, with D hard to call. Germline loops: CDR1 SGHTA, CDR2 FQGNSA. Trimming took off 3 bases at V and 6 bases at J, with 2 bases between the two ends. This CDR3 has 10 residues. CDR3 protein: CASSFDGYTF. The CDR3 DNA follows: TGTGCCAGCAGCTTTGATGGCTACACCTTC.

This clonotype was found a few times. V usage is TRBV5-6 and J usage is TRBJ1-2; TRBD1 might be the D (5 bases). V was trimmed by 5 bases and J by 2 bases, leaving 16 bases between them. There are 15 residues in the CDR3. From germline, CDR1 is SGHDT and CDR2 YYEEEE. CDR3 sequence: CASSADTKLNYGYTF. The DNA for the CDR3 is TGTGCCAGCAGTGCGGACACGAAACTGAACTATGGCTACACCTTC. Filled out from reference TRBV5-6 and TRBJ1-2, the complete variable domain reads DAGVTQSPTHLIKTRGQQVTLRCSPKSGHDTVSWYQQALGQGPQFIFQYYEEEERQRGNFPDRFSGHQFPNYSSELNVNALLLGDSALYLCASSADTKLNYGYTFGSGTRLTVV.

With regard to this clonotype: This clone may be a read error of a much larger clone one base away. The chain joins TRBV3-1 to TRBJ2-7; D uncertain. CDR1 is LGHDT and CDR2 is YNNKEL in the germline V gene (reference sequence). The CDR3 covers 12 residues. The ends were cut back, 1 base at V and 12 bases at J, with 13 bases in the middle. CDR3 nucleotides: TGTGCCAGCAGCCAAGTTCAACAGCTATTGTACTTC. This gives the protein CASSQVQQLLYF.

The rearrangement uses TRBV20-1 and TRBJ1-5; D is possibly TRBD1 (5 bases). The V end lost 1 base, the J end lost 9 bases, and 19 bases lay between the germline ends. Germline V gives CDR1 DFQATT, CDR2 SNEGSKA (reference sequence). This CDR3 spans 15 amino acids. The DNA of the CDR3 is TGCAGTGCTAGAGGTGGGGGGGGAGCCAGTTCGCCCCAGCATTTT. It yields the protein CSARGGGGASSPQHF.

This clonotype was detected many times. V and J are TRBV12-3 or TRBV12-4 and TRBJ2-5; 9 nucleotides line up with TRBD2. This CDR3 comprises 16 residues. After removal of 6 bases from V and 5 bases from J, the junction contained 13 bases not matched to a gene. The CDR3 DNA reads TGTGCCAGCAGCCGCTCGGGAGCGGGGGGTAGTGAGACCCAGTACTTC. Translation: CASSRSGAGGSETQYF.

This clonotype was seen at least ten times. The J gene is TRBJ1-2, the V gene TRBV12-3 or TRBV12-4, with TRBD1 as a possible D gene (6 bases). This CDR3 region has 15 residues. Trimming took 0 bases from V and 8 from J, leaving 16 bases between them. CDR3 in amino acids: CASSLARGRIGGYTF. Written as DNA, the CDR3 is TGTGCCAGCAGTTTAGCCAGGGGTCGTATTGGCGGCTACACCTTC.

The V gene is TRBV28, the J gene TRBJ1-2, with 9 bases that match TRBD1. Germline CDR1 MDHEN, CDR2 SYDVKM. The V gene end was trimmed by 2 bases and the J gene end by 12 bases; junction bases not matched to a gene: 10. This CDR3 is built from 14 residues. Written as DNA, the CDR3 is TGTGCCAGCAGTTTAACAGGGGGCGCCCGAGGCCACACCTTC. Protein sequence: CASSLTGGARGHTF.